This T cell receptor (beta chain) derives from a study of shared clonotypes between healthy human individuals. The data were produced by immunoSEQ multiplex PCR, yet TCRdb's version contains in-frame clones alone and is incomplete. The data contain a few million clones, approximately 93% of them singletons. The CDR3 covers 18 residues. Germline-derived CDR1 and CDR2 are MNHNS and SASEGT. V was clipped by 1 base and J by 4 bases, with 19 bases between them. V and J are TRBV6-1 and TRBJ2-2, with a weak D call TRBD2 (5 bases). This TCR was recovered from a man aged 18 to 30 in good health. Some clones in this sample may be carry-over from other donors' samples. The sequenced sample consisted of naive CD4+ T cells from PBMCs. Subset defined: CD45RA+ positively selected. The CDR3 sequence is CASSEDGRRYGGTGELFF. The CDR3 DNA is TGTGCCAGCAGTGAAGATGGAAGGAGGTACGGCGGCACCGGGGAGCTGTTTTTT.